The 5 T cell receptor beta chains given below trace back to one sample, sequenced in a study of human T cells and chemical hapten exposure. Via MiXCR, TCRdb re-called the RACE reads, giving one row per CDR3 protein. Altogether some 400,000 distinct CDR3 sequences are present, more than 4.5% being singletons, with the ten largest covering 2% to 2.5%. Time point indicated: patch test 1, 2 weeks after DPC sensitization. As to treatment: therapeutic diphenylcyclopropenone sensitization with weekly scalp DPC. Here the sequenced sample was whole blood, taken in connection with sensitization to the hapten diphenylcyclopropenone (DPC). Receptors originate from a woman between 50 and 59 years old with alopecia areata. Some clones in this sample may be carry-over from other donors' samples.

This clonotype appeared many times. The chain has TRBV20-1 and TRBJ1-5; TRBD1 is a possible D gene (5 bases). CDR1 is DFQATT and CDR2 is SNEGSKA in the germline V gene (reference sequence). The CDR3 consists of 14 residues. V was pared by 5 bases and J by 0 bases, with 11 bases between. The CDR3 protein is CSAWDRYSNQPQHF. In nucleotides, the CDR3 is TGCAGTGCTTGGGACCGTTATAGCAATCAGCCCCAGCATTTT.

The chain is built from TRBV15 and TRBJ1-6; D remains unclear. The CDR3 totals 13 residues. Trimming removed 8 bases from V and 4 bases from J, with 9 bases in between. Per germline, CDR1 LNHNV and CDR2 YYDKDF (reference sequence). CDR3 coding DNA: TGTGCCACCCGGACGGATTATAATTCACCCCTCCACTTT. Protein: CATRTDYNSPLHF.

A few counts support this clonotype. The chain combines TRBV20-1 with TRBJ2-3; D unresolved. The CDR3 totals 17 residues. CDR1 and CDR2 (germline): DFQATT, SNEGSKA (reference sequence). V lost 3 bases and J 0 bases, leaving 19 bases between the germline ends. The CDR3 loop reads CSARPGKWRPSTDTQYF. The CDR3 nucleotides are TGCAGTGCTAGGCCCGGTAAATGGAGACCTAGCACAGATACGCAGTATTTT.

The chain is built from TRBV12-3 or TRBV12-4 and TRBJ2-2, with D possibly matching TRBD1 (5 bases). The CDR3 runs to 15 residues. The ends were cut back, 7 bases at V and 1 base at J, with 13 bases in the middle. CDR3 DNA: TGTGCCAGCACCCGAACCACAGGGAACACCGGGGAGCTGTTTTTT. Residues: CASTRTTGNTGELFF.

This clonotype has only a few counts. This rearrangement joins TRBV7-2 to TRBJ1-2; 7 positions agree with TRBD1. The CDR3 is 16 residues long. Losses at the gene ends were 1 base for V and 3 bases for J; bases not matched to a gene: 8. The germline V gene has CDR1 SGHTA and CDR2 FQGNSA. The CDR3 sequence is CASSLGTGEGDYGYTF. CDR3 nucleotides: TGTGCCAGCAGCTTAGGTACAGGGGAAGGGGACTATGGCTACACCTTC.